A single sample is the source of the 12 T cell receptor beta chains below, sequenced in a study of T cells after posttransplantation cyclophosphamide. Clones were sequenced by immunoSEQ multiplex PCR, and TCRdb holds only the in-frame ones, with some missing. The data show 4,000 to 4,500 clones, with around 80% seen just once and around 6.3% held by the top ten. A marrow graft followed busulfan-fludarabine conditioning, with cyclophosphamide on days +3 and +4. The input for sequencing was CD4+ T cells sorted from blood, taken almost 250 days after a stem cell transplant with posttransplant cyclophosphamide. Receptors were obtained from a male patient aged 25-45 years who received an allogeneic stem cell transplant from a related donor, was CMV-positive, and had no GVHD. The graft donor may account for some of the T cells.

This clone occurred a few times. The chain is built from TRBV2 and TRBJ2-7; TRBD2 agrees at 9 bases. The CDR3 extends over 15 amino acids. Germline CDR1 reads SNHLY; CDR2 reads FYNNEI. With 6 bases clipped from V and 6 bases from J, the junction kept 12 bases outside the gene matches. The CDR3 sequence is CASRGLASGAGEQYF. DNA of the CDR3: TGTGCCAGCAGGGGATTGGCTAGCGGGGCGGGCGAGCAGTACTTC.

The rearrangement links TRBV6-6 to TRBJ2-7, with 7 bases aligning to TRBD2. The CDR3 contains 15 residues. Germline-derived CDR1 and CDR2 are MNHNY and SVGAGI (reference sequence). The trim removed 4 bases at V and 8 bases at J, leaving 14 bases unmatched. The CDR3, as DNA: TGTGCCAGCAGTTCCCCGGCAGGGAGGGCTGCTCAGCAGTACTTC. It translates to CASSSPAGRAAQQYF.

The chain is built from TRBV11-2 and TRBJ1-2, with D possibly TRBD1 on 6 matching bases. Between the trimmed V and J ends, which lost 4 bases and 8 bases, there was a span of 20 bases. Per germline, CDR1 SGHAT and CDR2 FQNNGV. This CDR3 is 15 amino acids long. The chain's CDR3 is CASSSWLSGGEGYTF. The CDR3 nucleotides are TGTGCCAGCAGCTCCTGGCTGAGCGGGGGCGAAGGCTACACCTTC.

CDR3 in amino acids: CASRPRQGLRNEQFF. CDR3 nucleotide sequence: TGTGCCAGCAGGCCGCGACAGGGGCTACGGAATGAGCAGTTCTTC. The chain uses TRBV6-5 and TRBJ2-1; 8 bases are shared with TRBD1. This CDR3 has 15 amino acids. Per the germline V gene, CDR1 is MNHEY and CDR2 is SVGAGI. V gave up 6 bases and J gave up 7 bases; unmatched junction bases: 11.

The chain joins TRBV6-1 to TRBJ1-1; the match to TRBD1 covers 7 bases. With 5 bases clipped from V and 8 bases from J, the junction kept 5 bases outside the gene matches. Germline values: CDR1 MNHNS, CDR2 SASEGT. The CDR3 sequence is 12 residues long. The CDR3 loop reads CASSQRQGEAFF. The CDR3 nucleotides are TGTGCCAGCAGTCAGCGACAGGGCGAAGCTTTCTTT.

The rearrangement uses TRBV2 and TRBJ2-1; D remains ambiguous. CDR3 size: 13 residues. V lost 8 bases to trimming and J lost 0 bases, with 8 bases between them. In germline, CDR1 is SNHLY, CDR2 FYNNEI. The CDR3 DNA reads TGTGCCAGCCAGCGTAACTCCTACAATGAGCAGTTCTTC. Translated, it gives CASQRNSYNEQFF.

In the case of this clone: At one of its ends the junction is not consistent with the germline gene, which may arise from a read error. In DNA, the CDR3 is TGTGCCAGTACCTCGGGGCCCGGGGGGGTTCAGCTCCAGCATTTT. Translation: CASTSGPGGVQLQHF. The V call is TRBV19, the J call TRBJ1-5; tentatively, D is TRBD1 (5 bases). The CDR3 is 15 amino acids. Looked up from germline, CDR1 is LNHDA and CDR2 is SQIVND (reference sequence).

By proportion, this clone is large. The rearrangement uses TRBV7-9 and TRBJ2-7; 8 positions match TRBD1. CDR3 length equals 16 residues. The germline CDR1 and CDR2 sequences are SEHNR and FQNEAQ (reference sequence). J was trimmed by 5 bases and V by 5 bases; bases with no gene match: 14. The CDR3 loop reads CASSPENRGLLDEQYF. DNA of the CDR3: TGTGCCAGCAGCCCCGAAAACAGGGGGTTGCTGGACGAGCAGTACTTC.

The rearrangement joins TRBV5-4 to TRBJ1-1; 7 positions match TRBD1. This CDR3 contains 15 residues. CDR1 and CDR2 from the germline V gene are SGHNT and YYREEE (reference sequence). Trimming at V came to 4 bases and at J to 4 bases, leaving 10 bases not matched to a gene. The CDR3 bases are TGTGCCAGCAGCCGAGCCGACAGGGCGGTCACTGAAGCTTTCTTT. It translates to CASSRADRAVTEAFF.

The rearrangement links TRBV9 to TRBJ2-1; 9 nucleotides line up with TRBD1. CDR3 length equals 15 residues. CDR1 is SGDLS, CDR2 YYNGEE, per germline. The V gene end was trimmed by 3 bases and the J gene end by 2 bases; junction bases not matched to a gene: 3. This CDR3 reads CASSAGTGPYNEQFF. Written as DNA, the CDR3 is TGTGCCAGCAGCGCCGGGACAGGGCCCTACAATGAGCAGTTCTTC. The entire variable domain, with the rest obtained from reference TRBV9 and TRBJ2-1, is as follows: DSGVTQTPKHLITATGQRVTLRCSPRSGDLSVYWYQQSLDQGLQFLIQYYNGEERAKGNILERFSAQQFPDLHSELNLSSLELGDSALYFCASSAGTGPYNEQFFGPGTRLTVL.

V is TRBV5-1 and J is TRBJ1-2; 8 nucleotides line up with TRBD1. This CDR3 comprises 16 residues. Germline V gene lookup returns CDR1 SGHRS and CDR2 YFSETQ. The J segment lost 7 bases and the V segment lost 3 bases, leaving 14 bases of the junction unmatched. CDR3 region: CASSSGQGMLLSGYTF. The CDR3 DNA follows: TGCGCCAGCAGCTCAGGACAGGGAATGTTGCTTTCTGGCTACACCTTC.

This clone was counted a single time. The chain combines TRBV19 with TRBJ2-5; tentative D call: TRBD1 (5 bases). This CDR3 is 13 amino acids long. Germline CDR1 reads LNHDA; CDR2 reads SQIVND (reference sequence). V lost 4 bases, J lost 6 bases, and 12 bases lay in between. The CDR3 DNA reads as TGTGCCAGTAGTACAGGGTTTTGGCAGACCCAGTACTTC. It translates to CASSTGFWQTQYF.